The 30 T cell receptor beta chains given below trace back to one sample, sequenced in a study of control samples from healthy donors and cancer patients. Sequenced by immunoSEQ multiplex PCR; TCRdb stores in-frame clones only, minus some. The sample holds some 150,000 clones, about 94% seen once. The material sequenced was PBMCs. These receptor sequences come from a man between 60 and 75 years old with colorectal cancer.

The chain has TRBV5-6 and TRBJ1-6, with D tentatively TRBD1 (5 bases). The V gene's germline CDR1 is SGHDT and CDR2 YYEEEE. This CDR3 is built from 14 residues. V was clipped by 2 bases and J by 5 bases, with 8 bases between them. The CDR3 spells CASSLRGHNSPLHF. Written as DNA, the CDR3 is TGTGCCAGCAGCTTACGGGGCCATAATTCACCCCTCCACTTT. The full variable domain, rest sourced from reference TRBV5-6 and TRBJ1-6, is DAGVTQSPTHLIKTRGQQVTLRCSPKSGHDTVSWYQQALGQGPQFIFQYYEEEERQRGNFPDRFSGHQFPNYSSELNVNALLLGDSALYLCASSLRGHNSPLHFGNGTRLTVT.

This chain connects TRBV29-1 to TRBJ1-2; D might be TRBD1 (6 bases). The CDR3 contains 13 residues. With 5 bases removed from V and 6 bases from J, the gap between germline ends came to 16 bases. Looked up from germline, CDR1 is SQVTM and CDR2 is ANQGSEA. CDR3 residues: CSVLSSGTNGYTF. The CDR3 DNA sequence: TGCAGCGTTCTATCGTCAGGGACAAATGGCTACACCTTC.

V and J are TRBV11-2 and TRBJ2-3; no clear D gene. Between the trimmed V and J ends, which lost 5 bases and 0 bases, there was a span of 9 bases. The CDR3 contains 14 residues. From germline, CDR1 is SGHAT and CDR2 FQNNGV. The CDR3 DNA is TGTGCCAGCAGCCTTGGCCGTAGCACAGATACGCAGTATTTT. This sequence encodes CASSLGRSTDTQYF.

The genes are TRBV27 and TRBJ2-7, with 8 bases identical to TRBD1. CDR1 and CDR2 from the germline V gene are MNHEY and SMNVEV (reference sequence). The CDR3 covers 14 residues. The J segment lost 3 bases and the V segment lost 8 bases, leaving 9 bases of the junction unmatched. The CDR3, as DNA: TGTGCCAGCTCCCCATCGACAGGGGTCTACGAGCAGTACTTC. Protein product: CASSPSTGVYEQYF.

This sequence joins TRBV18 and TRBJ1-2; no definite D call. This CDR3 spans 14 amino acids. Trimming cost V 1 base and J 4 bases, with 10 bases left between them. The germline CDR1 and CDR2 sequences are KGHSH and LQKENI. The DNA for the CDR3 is TGTGCCAGCTCACCACGAGCAGGACTCTATGGCTACACCTTC. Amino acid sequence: CASSPRAGLYGYTF.

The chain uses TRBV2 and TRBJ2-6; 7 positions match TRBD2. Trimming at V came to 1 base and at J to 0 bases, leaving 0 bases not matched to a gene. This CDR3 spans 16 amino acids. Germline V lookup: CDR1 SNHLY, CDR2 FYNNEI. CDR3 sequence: CASSEGGGSGANVLTF. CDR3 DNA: TGTGCCAGCAGTGAAGGGGGGGGCTCTGGGGCCAACGTCCTGACTTTC.

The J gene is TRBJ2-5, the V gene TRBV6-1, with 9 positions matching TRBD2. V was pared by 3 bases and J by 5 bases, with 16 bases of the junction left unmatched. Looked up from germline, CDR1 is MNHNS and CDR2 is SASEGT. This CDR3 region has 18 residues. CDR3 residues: CASSDRLAGTERGETQYF. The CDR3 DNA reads TGTGCCAGCAGTGATAGGCTAGCGGGGACGGAAAGGGGGGAGACCCAGTACTTC.

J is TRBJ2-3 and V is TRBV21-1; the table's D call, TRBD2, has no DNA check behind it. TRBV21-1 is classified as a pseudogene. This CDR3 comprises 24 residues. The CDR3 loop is CASSRAERGGPRLLRGPSTDTQYF. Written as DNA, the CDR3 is TGTGCCAGCAGCAGAGCTGAGCGGGGGGGCCCGAGGTTGCTCAGGGGCCCTAGCACAGATACGCAGTATTTT.

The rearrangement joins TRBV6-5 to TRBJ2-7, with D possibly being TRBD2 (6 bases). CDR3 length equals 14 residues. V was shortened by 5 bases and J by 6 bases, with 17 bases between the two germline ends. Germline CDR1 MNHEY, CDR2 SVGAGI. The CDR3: CASSPAGHDGEQYF. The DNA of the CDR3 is TGTGCCAGCAGTCCTGCGGGGCACGACGGCGAGCAGTACTTC.

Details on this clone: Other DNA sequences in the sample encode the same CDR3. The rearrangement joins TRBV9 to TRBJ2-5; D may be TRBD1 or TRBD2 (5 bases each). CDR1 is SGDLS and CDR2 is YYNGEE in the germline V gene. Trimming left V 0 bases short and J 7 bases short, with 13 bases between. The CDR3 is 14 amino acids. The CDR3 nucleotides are TGTGCCAGCAGCGTAGATGGGGGTCTGGGGACCCAGTACTTC. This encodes CASSVDGGLGTQYF.

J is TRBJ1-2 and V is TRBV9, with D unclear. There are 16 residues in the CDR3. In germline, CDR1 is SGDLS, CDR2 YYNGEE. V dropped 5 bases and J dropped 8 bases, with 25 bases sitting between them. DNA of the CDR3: TGTGCCAGCAGTCTGGACCCGGGCCTTGAATCGAGAGGCTACACCTTC. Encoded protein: CASSLDPGLESRGYTF.

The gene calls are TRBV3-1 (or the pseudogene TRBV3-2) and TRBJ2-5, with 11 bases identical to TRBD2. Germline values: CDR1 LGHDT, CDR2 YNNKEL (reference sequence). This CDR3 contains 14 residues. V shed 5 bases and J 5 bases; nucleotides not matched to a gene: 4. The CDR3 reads CASSFSGGAETQYF. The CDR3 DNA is TGTGCCAGCAGCTTTAGCGGGGGGGCGGAGACCCAGTACTTC.

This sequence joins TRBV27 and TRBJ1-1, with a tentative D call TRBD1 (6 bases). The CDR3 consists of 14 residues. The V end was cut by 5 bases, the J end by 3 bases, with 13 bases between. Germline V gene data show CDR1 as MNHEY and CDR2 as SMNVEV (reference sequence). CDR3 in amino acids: CASSQQGLHTEAFF. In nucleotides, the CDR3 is TGTGCCAGCAGTCAGCAGGGGTTGCACACTGAAGCTTTCTTT.

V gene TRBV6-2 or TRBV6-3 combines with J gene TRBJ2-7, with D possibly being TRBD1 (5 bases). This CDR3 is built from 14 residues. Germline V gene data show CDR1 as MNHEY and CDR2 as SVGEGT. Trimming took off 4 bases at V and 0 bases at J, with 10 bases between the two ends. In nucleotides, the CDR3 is TGTGCCAGCAGTTTAGACAGTTTCTCCTACGAGCAGTACTTC. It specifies CASSLDSFSYEQYF.

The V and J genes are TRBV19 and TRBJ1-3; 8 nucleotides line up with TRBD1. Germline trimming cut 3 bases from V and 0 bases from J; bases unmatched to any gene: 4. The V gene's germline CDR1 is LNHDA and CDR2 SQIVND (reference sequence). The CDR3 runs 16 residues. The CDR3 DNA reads TGTGCCAGTAGTATTTCGGGACAGGCCTCTGGAAACACCATATATTTT. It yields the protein CASSISGQASGNTIYF. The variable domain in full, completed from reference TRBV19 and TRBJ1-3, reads DGGITQSPKYLFRKEGQNVTLSCEQNLNHDAMYWYRQDPGQGLRLIYYSQIVNDFQKGDIAEGYSVSREKKESFPLTVTSAQKNPTAFYLCASSISGQASGNTIYFGEGSWLTVV.

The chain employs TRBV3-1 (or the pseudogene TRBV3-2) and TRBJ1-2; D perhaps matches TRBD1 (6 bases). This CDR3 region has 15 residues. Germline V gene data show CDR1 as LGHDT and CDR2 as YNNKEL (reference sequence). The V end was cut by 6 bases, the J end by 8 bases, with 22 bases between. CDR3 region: CASSQRGTSSGGYTF. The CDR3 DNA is TGTGCCAGCAGTCAACGGGGGACATCCTCGGGAGGCTACACCTTC.

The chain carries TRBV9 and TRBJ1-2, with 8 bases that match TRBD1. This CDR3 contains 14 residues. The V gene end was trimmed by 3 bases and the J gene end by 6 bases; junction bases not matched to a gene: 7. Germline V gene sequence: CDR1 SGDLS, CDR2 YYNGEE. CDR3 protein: CASSGLQGAHGYTF. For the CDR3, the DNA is TGTGCCAGCAGCGGCCTCCAGGGGGCCCATGGCTACACCTTC.

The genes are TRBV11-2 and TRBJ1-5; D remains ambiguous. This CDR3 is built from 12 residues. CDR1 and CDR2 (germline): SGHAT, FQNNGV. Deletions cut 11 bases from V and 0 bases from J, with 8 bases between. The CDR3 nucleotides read TGTGCCTCGCGGGATAGCAATCAGCCCCAGCATTTT. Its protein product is CASRDSNQPQHF.

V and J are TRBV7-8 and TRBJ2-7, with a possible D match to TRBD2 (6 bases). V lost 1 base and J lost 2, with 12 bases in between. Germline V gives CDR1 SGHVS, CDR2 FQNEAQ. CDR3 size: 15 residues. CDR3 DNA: TGTGCCAGCAGCTTAGAGGACTATTATACCTACGAGCAGTACTTC. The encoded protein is CASSLEDYYTYEQYF.

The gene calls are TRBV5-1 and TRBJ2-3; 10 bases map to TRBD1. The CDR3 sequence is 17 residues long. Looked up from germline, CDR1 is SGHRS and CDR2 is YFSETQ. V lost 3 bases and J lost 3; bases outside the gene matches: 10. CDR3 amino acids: CASSSPSGQGRTDTQYF. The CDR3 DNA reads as TGCGCCAGCAGCTCACCATCGGGACAGGGGCGAACAGATACGCAGTATTTT.

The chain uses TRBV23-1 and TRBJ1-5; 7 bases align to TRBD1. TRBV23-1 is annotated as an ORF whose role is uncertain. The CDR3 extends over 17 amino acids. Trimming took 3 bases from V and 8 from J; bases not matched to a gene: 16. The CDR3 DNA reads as TGCGCCAGCAGTCATCGCGAACAGGGGTACACGAAGGAGCCCCAGCATTTT. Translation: CASSHREQGYTKEPQHF.

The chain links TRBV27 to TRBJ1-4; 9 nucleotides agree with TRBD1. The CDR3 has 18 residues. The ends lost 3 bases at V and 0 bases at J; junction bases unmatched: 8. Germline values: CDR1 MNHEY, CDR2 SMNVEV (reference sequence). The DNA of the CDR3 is TGTGCCAGCAGTTTCAATGGACAGGGGAGAGCAACTAATGAAAAACTGTTTTTT. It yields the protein CASSFNGQGRATNEKLFF.

CDR3 protein: CASSLWGDGYTF. In DNA form, the CDR3 reads TGTGCCAGCAGTTTATGGGGGGACGGCTACACCTTC. The gene calls are TRBV12-3 or TRBV12-4 and TRBJ1-2; D possibly corresponds to TRBD1 (5 bases). V dropped 2 bases and J dropped 8 bases, with 9 bases sitting between them. This CDR3 contains 12 residues.

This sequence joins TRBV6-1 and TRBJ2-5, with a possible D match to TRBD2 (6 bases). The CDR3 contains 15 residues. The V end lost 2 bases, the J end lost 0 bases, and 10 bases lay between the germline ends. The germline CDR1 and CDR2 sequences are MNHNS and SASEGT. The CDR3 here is CASSESGTYQETQYF. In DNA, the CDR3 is TGTGCCAGCAGTGAATCGGGGACTTACCAAGAGACCCAGTACTTC.

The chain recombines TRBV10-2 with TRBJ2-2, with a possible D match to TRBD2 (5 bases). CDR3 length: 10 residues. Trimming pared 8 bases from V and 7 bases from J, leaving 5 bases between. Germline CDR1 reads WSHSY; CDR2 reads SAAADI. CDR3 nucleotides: TGCGCCAGCGGGAGCGGGGAGCTGTTTTTT. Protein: CASGSGELFF.

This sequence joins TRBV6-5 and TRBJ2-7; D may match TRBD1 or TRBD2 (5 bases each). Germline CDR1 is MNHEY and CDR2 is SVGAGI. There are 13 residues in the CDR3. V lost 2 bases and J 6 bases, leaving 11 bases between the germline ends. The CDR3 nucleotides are TGTGCCAGCAGTTACGGAGAGGGGTCCGAGCAGTACTTC. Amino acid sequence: CASSYGEGSEQYF.

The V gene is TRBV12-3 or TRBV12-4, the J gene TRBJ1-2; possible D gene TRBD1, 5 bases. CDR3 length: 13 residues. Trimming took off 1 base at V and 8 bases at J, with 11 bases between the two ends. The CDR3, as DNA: TGTGCCAGCAGTTTAGTCCAGGGTTTAGGCTACACCTTC. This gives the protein CASSLVQGLGYTF.

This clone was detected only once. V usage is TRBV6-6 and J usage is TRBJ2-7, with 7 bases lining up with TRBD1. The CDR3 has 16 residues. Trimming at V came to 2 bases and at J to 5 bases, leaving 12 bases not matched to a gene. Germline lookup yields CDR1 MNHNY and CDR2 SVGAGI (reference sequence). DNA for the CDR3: TGTGCCAGCAGTTACCAACAGGGGCGAGGGTGGGACGAGCAGTACTTC. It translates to CASSYQQGRGWDEQYF.

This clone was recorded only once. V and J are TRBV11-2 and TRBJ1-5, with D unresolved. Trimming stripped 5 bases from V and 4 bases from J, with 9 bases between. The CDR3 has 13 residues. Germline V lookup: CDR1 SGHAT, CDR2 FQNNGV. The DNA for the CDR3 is TGTGCCAGCAGCCTTCAACAGAATCAGCCCCAGCATTTT. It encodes CASSLQQNQPQHF. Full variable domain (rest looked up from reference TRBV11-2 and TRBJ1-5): EAGVAQSPRYKIIEKRQSVAFWCNPISGHATLYWYQQILGQGPKLLIQFQNNGVVDDSQLPKDRFSAERLKGVDSTLKIQPAKLEDSAVYLCASSLQQNQPQHFGDGTRLSIL.

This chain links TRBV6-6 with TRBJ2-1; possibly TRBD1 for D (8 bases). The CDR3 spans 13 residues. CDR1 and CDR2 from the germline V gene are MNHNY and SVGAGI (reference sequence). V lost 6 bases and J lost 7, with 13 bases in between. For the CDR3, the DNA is TGTGCCAGCAGCCCACAGGGGGGGAATGAGCAGTTCTTC. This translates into CASSPQGGNEQFF.